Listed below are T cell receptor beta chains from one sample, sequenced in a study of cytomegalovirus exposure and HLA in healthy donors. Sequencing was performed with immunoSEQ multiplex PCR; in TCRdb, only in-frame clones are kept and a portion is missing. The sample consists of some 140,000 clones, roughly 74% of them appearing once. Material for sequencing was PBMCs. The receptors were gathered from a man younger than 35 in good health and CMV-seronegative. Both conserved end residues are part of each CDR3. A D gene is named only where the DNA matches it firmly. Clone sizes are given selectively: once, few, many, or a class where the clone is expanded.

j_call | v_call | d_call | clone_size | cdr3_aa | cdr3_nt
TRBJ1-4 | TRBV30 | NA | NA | CAWSVLATTTNEKLFF | TGTGCCTGGAGTGTACTAGCAACTACAACTAATGAAAAACTGTTTTTT
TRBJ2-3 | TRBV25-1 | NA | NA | CASSEYRQGNTDTQYF | TGTGCCAGCAGTGAATACCGCCAGGGGAACACAGATACGCAGTATTTT
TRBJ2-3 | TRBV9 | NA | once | CASSVRSGTSTDTQYF | TGTGCCAGCAGCGTCCGGTCTGGGACTAGCACAGATACGCAGTATTTT
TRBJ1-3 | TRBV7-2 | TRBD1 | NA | CASSLDRGSSGNTIYF | TGTGCCAGCAGCTTAGACAGGGGGAGCTCTGGAAACACCATATATTTT
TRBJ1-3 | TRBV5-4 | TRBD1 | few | CASSHRGDGRSNF | TGTGCCAGCAGCCACAGGGGGGACGGACGGTCAAATTTT
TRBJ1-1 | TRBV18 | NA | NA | CASSGQLNTEAFF | TGTGCCAGCTCCGGACAGCTGAACACTGAAGCTTTCTTT
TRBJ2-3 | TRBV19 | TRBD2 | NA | CASSSSRTSGGAPDTQYF | TGTGCCAGTAGTTCTAGTCGGACTAGCGGGGGGGCCCCAGATACGCAGTATTTT
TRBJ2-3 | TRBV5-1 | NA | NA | CASSSELSTDTQYF | TGCGCCAGCAGCTCCGAGCTATCCACAGATACGCAGTATTTT
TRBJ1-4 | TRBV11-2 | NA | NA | CASSLVNGNEKLFF | TGTGCCAGCAGCCTCGTGAACGGTAATGAAAAACTGTTTTTT
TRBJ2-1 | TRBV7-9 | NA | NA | CASREGSYNEQFF | TGTGCCAGCAGGGAGGGATCCTACAATGAGCAGTTCTTC
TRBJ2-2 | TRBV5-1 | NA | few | CASSLFTGSTGELFF | TGCGCCAGCAGCTTGTTCACAGGGAGCACCGGGGAGCTGTTTTTT
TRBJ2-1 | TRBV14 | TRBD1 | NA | CASSLWDSYNEQFF | TGTGCCAGCAGCCTATGGGACAGCTACAATGAGCAGTTCTTC
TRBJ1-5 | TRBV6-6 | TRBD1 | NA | CASSYGTGFNQPQHF | TGTGCCAGCAGTTACGGGACAGGGTTCAATCAGCCCCAGCATTTT
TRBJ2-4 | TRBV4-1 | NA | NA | CASSQGQGRGAKNSQYF | TGCGCCAGCAGCCAAGGACAGGGGAGGGGGGCCAAAAACAGTCAGTACTTC
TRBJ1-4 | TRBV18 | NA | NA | CASSPAWGVEEKLFF | TGTGCCAGCTCACCAGCCTGGGGGGTTGAGGAAAAACTGTTTTTT
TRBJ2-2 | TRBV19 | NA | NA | CASSLQGFGGELFF | TGTGCCAGTAGCCTCCAGGGATTTGGCGGGGAGCTGTTTTTT
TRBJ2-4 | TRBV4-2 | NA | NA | CASSLSWGDKNIQYF | TGTGCCAGCAGCCTCTCGTGGGGAGACAAAAACATTCAGTACTTC
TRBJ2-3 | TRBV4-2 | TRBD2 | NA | CASSQGRGGYHTQYF | TGTGCCAGCAGCCAAGGGCGGGGGGGTTACCATACGCAGTATTTT
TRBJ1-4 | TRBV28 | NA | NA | CASSSGGANEKLFF | TGTGCCAGCAGTTCGGGGGGAGCGAATGAAAAACTGTTTTTT
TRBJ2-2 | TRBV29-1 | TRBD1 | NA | CSASRDRATGELFF | TGCAGCGCCTCGAGGGACAGGGCCACCGGGGAGCTGTTTTTT
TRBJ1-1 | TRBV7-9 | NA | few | CASSLGRETNTEAFF | TGTGCCAGCAGCTTAGGCAGAGAGACAAACACTGAAGCTTTCTTT
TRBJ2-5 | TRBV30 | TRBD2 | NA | CAWDSGGAKTQYF | TGTGCCTGGGACAGCGGGGGGGCGAAGACCCAGTACTTC
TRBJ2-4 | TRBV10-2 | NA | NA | CASRTGELAKNSQYF | TGCGCCAGCAGGACGGGGGAACTAGCCAAAAACAGTCAGTACTTC
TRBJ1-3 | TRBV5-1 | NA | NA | CASSLRGISYGNTIYF | TGCGCCAGCAGCTTGCGGGGGATCTCTTACGGAAACACCATATATTTT